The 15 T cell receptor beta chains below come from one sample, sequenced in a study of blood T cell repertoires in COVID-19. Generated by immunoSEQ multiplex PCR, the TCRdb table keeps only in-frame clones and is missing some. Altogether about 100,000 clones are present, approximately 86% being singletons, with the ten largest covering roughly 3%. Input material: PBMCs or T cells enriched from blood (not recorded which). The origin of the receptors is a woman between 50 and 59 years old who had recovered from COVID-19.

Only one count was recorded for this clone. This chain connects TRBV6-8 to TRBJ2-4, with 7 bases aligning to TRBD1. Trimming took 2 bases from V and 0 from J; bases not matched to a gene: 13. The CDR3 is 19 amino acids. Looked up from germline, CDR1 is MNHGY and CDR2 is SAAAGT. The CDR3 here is CASSYLTGYIRLAKNIQYF. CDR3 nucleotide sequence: TGTGCCAGCAGTTACCTGACAGGGTATATTCGTTTAGCCAAAAACATTCAGTACTTC.

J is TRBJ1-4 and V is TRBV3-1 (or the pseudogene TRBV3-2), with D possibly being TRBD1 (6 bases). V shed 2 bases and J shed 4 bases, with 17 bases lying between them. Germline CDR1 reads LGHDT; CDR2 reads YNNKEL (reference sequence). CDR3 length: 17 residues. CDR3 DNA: TGTGCCAGCAGCCAATTCGGCCGGGGGGCACTTAATGAAAAACTGTTTTTT. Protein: CASSQFGRGALNEKLFF.

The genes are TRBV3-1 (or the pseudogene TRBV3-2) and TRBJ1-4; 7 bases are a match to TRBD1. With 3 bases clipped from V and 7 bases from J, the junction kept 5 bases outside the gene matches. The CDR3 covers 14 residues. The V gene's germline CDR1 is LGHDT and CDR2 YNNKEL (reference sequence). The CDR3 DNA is TGTGCCAGCAGCCACCGAGGGGGCGGTGAAAAACTGTTTTTT. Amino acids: CASSHRGGGEKLFF.

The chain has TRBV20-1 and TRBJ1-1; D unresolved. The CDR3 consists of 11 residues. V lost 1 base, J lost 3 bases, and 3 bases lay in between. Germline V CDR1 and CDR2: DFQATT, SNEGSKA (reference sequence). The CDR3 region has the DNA TGCAGTGCTAGAGCCGACACTGAAGCTTTCTTT. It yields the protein CSARADTEAFF.

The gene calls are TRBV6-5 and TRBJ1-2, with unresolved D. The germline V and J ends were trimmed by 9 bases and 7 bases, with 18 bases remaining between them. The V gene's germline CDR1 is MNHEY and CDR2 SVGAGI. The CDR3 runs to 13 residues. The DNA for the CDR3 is TGTGCCAGATCAATTACCCCGGAGGCTGGCTACACCTTC. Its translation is CARSITPEAGYTF.

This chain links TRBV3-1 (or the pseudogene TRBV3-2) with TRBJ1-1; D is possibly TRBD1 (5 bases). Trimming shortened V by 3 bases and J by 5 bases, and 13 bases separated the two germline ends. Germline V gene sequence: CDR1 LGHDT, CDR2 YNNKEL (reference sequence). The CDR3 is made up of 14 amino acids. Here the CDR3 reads CASSQTEGVTEAFF. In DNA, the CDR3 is TGTGCCAGCAGCCAGACAGAAGGGGTAACTGAAGCTTTCTTT.

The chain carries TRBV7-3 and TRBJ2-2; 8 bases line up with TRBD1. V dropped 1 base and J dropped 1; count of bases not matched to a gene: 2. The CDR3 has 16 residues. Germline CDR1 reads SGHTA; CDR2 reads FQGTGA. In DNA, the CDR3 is TGTGCCAGCAGCTTAAGACAGGGGAAGAACACCGGGGAGCTGTTTTTT. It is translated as CASSLRQGKNTGELFF.

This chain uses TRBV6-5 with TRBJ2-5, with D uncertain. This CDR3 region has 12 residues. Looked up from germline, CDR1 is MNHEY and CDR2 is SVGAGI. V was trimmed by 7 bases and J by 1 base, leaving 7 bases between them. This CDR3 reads CASTLGQETQYF. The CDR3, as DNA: TGTGCCAGCACCCTAGGCCAAGAGACCCAGTACTTC.

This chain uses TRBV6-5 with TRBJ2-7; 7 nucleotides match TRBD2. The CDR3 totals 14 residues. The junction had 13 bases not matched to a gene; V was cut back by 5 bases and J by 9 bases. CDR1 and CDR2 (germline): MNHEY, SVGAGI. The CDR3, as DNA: TGTGCCAGCAGTCCCCGGTGGGAGGGTTCAGGGCAGTACTTC. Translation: CASSPRWEGSGQYF.

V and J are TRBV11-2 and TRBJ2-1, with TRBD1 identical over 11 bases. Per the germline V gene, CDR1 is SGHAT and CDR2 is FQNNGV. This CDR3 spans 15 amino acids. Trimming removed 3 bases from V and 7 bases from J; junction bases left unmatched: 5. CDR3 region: CASSFGQGAGNEQFF. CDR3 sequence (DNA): TGTGCCAGCAGCTTCGGACAGGGGGCGGGTAATGAGCAGTTCTTC.

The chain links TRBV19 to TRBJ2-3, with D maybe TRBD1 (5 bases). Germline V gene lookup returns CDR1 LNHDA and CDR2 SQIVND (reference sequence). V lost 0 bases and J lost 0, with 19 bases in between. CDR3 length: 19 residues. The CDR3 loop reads CASSIEYRPSVTSTDTQYF. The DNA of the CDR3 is TGTGCCAGTAGTATAGAATACAGGCCCTCAGTAACAAGCACAGATACGCAGTATTTT.

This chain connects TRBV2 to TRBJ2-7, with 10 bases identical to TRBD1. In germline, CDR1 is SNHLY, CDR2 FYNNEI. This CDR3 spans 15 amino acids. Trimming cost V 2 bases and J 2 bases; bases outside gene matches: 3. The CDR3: CASSEMGQGTYEQYF. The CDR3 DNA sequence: TGTGCCAGCAGTGAAATGGGACAGGGGACCTACGAGCAGTACTTC.

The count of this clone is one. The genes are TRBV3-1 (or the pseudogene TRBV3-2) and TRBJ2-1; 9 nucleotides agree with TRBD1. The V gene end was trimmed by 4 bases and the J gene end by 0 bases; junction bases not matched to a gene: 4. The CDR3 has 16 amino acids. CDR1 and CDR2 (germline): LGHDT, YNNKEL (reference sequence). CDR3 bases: TGTGCCAGCAGCCGGGACAGGGCCTTCTCCTACAATGAGCAGTTCTTC. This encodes CASSRDRAFSYNEQFF.

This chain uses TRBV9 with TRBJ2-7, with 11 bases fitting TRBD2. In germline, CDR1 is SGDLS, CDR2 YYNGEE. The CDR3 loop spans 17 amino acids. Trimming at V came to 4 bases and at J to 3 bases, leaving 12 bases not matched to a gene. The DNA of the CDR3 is TGTGCCAGCAGCACCCAATCCGGGACTAGCGGATTCTACGAGCAGTACTTC. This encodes CASSTQSGTSGFYEQYF.

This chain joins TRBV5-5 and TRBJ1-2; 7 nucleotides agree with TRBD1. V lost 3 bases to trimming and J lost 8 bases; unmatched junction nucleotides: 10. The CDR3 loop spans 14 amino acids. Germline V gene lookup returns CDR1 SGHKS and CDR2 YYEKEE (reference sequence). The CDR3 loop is CASSYRGVESGYTF. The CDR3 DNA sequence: TGTGCCAGCAGCTACAGGGGTGTTGAGTCGGGCTACACCTTC.